These 15 T cell receptor beta chains were sequenced from one sample in a study of beta chain features in type 1 diabetes. General study findings and limits: Shorter TCRB CDR3s, moderately but significantly so, marked every one of the four CD4+ subsets in Type 1 diabetes patients.

Which antigens these TCRs recognize remains unknown. TCRB transcripts that were expressed got sequenced, as all of the isolated RNA had been reverse transcribed. The repertoire was sequenced with immunoSEQ multiplex PCR; TCRdb's copy has only in-frame clones and lacks some. Of about 740,000 clones in the sample, around an eighth were seen once. Sequences were obtained from naive CD4+ T cells from blood. The receptors stem from a man in his late teens or twenties with type 1 diabetes.

This chain uses TRBV7-9 with TRBJ1-5, with 12 bases that match TRBD1. CDR1 is SEHNR, CDR2 FQNEAQ, per germline (reference sequence). Trimming at V came to 5 bases and at J to 5 bases, leaving 7 bases not matched to a gene. The CDR3 contains 16 residues. Written as DNA, the CDR3 is TGTGCCAGCAGCCAGGGACAGGGGGCTGTCGATCAGCCCCAGCATTTT. This codes for CASSQGQGAVDQPQHF.

The rearrangement joins TRBV25-1 to TRBJ2-3; TRBD1 matches at 9 bases. From germline, CDR1 is MGHDK and CDR2 SYGVNS. The CDR3 sequence is 14 residues long. J was trimmed by 0 bases and V by 7 bases; bases with no gene match: 2. The DNA of the CDR3 is TGTGCCAGCACCGGACAGGGGAGCACAGATACGCAGTATTTT. Translated: CASTGQGSTDTQYF.

This chain joins TRBV7-8 and TRBJ2-7; D uncertain. The germline V gene has CDR1 SGHVS and CDR2 FQNEAQ. Between the trimmed V and J ends, which lost 6 bases and 6 bases, there was a span of 18 bases. The CDR3 is made up of 14 amino acids. The CDR3 is CASRTTSIPIEQYF. The CDR3 coding sequence is TGTGCCAGCAGGACGACATCTATTCCCATCGAGCAGTACTTC.

The V gene is TRBV29-1, the J gene TRBJ1-2, with 8 nucleotides matching TRBD1. V was clipped by 6 bases and J by 2 bases; unmatched bases: 5. There are 13 residues in the CDR3. Germline V gives CDR1 SQVTM, CDR2 ANQGSEA. CDR3 in DNA: TGCAGCGTGGCCGGACAGGGAAACTATGGCTACACCTTC. This codes for CSVAGQGNYGYTF.

This chain connects TRBV30 to TRBJ2-7; D perhaps matches TRBD1 (8 bases). The CDR3 totals 15 residues. The V gene lost 3 bases and the J gene lost 2 bases, with 17 bases spanning the gap. The V gene's germline CDR1 is GTSNPN and CDR2 SVGIG (reference sequence). CDR3 DNA: TGTGCCTGGAGCGTTACAGGGGGGGTCGCCTACGAGCAGTACTTC. Amino acids: CAWSVTGGVAYEQYF.

The chain recombines TRBV9 with TRBJ2-1; no definite D call. Germline V gene sequence: CDR1 SGDLS, CDR2 YYNGEE. The germline V and J ends were trimmed by 3 bases and 8 bases, with 18 bases remaining between them. The CDR3 sequence is 15 residues long. DNA of the CDR3: TGTGCCAGCAGCGCAAGGAACTGGGGTTTCGATGAGCAGTTCTTC. Encoded protein: CASSARNWGFDEQFF.

The J gene is TRBJ2-7, the V gene TRBV14; perhaps D is TRBD1 or TRBD2 (5 bases each). The CDR3 is 13 amino acids. With 0 bases removed from V and 4 bases from J, the gap between germline ends came to 7 bases. Germline V gives CDR1 SGHDN, CDR2 FVKESK. The CDR3: CASSQDWGYEQYF. DNA of the CDR3: TGTGCCAGCAGCCAAGATTGGGGGTACGAGCAGTACTTC.

This chain connects TRBV7-8 to TRBJ1-2, with 8 bases lining up with TRBD1. Germline values: CDR1 SGHVS, CDR2 FQNEAQ. The V and J ends lost 5 bases and 8 bases, in that order; junction bases with no gene match: 10. The CDR3 has 14 amino acids. The CDR3 loop is CASSLDQGAGGYTF. The CDR3 nucleotides are TGTGCCAGCAGCCTAGATCAGGGGGCTGGCGGCTACACCTTC.

This clone occurred a few times. The V call is TRBV6-5, the J call TRBJ2-3; the D is unclear. Per germline, CDR1 MNHEY and CDR2 SVGAGI. The CDR3 sequence is 14 residues long. V dropped 0 bases and J dropped 4 bases, with 8 bases sitting between them. CDR3: CASSYSGFADTQYF. CDR3 nucleotides: TGTGCCAGCAGTTACTCAGGGTTCGCAGATACGCAGTATTTT.

This clone was counted ten times or more. The same CDR3 arises from other DNA sequences in this sample as well. This chain connects TRBV15 to TRBJ2-1; D not certain. The CDR3 is made up of 11 amino acids. Germline V gene data show CDR1 as LNHNV and CDR2 as YYDKDF (reference sequence). V lost 3 bases and J 4 bases, leaving 1 base between the germline ends. The CDR3 region is CATSSYNEQFF. The CDR3 DNA reads TGTGCCACCAGCAGTTACAATGAGCAGTTCTTC.

A few counts support this clone. The genes are TRBV5-4 and TRBJ2-5; TRBD2 aligns across 8 bases. CDR1 is SGHNT and CDR2 is YYREEE in the germline V gene (reference sequence). The junction had 5 bases not matched to a gene; V was cut back by 2 bases and J by 5 bases. The CDR3 consists of 14 residues. CDR3 bases: TGTGCCAGCAGCTTTAGCGGGGTGGGGGAGACCCAGTACTTC. The encoded protein is CASSFSGVGETQYF.

The chain recombines TRBV13 with TRBJ2-5; D not resolved. The CDR3 length is 11 residues. Germline CDR1 PRHDT, CDR2 FYEKMQ (reference sequence). Trimming pared 7 bases from V and 2 bases from J, leaving 5 bases between. The CDR3 DNA reads as TGTGCCAGCAATAGACAAGAGACCCAGTACTTC. Translation gives CASNRQETQYF.

V is TRBV4-1 and J is TRBJ1-6, with D possibly being TRBD1 (6 bases). V dropped 7 bases and J dropped 7 bases, with 17 bases sitting between them. The CDR3 covers 15 residues. The V gene's germline CDR1 is MGHRA and CDR2 YSYEKL. The CDR3 nucleotides read TGCGCCAGCAACACACCCGGACAGACCAATTCACCCCTCCACTTT. Encoded protein: CASNTPGQTNSPLHF.

V usage is TRBV28 and J usage is TRBJ2-5, with no clear D. CDR1 MDHEN and CDR2 SYDVKM come from the germline V gene. V dropped 5 bases and J dropped 1 base, with 23 bases sitting between them. The CDR3 sequence is 18 residues long. CDR3: CASSPPPPAPSLQETQYF. The CDR3 region has the DNA TGTGCCAGCAGTCCTCCCCCCCCTGCTCCCTCGCTCCAAGAGACCCAGTACTTC.

To note about this clone: Other nucleotide sequences from this sample produce the same CDR3. V is TRBV7-9 and J is TRBJ2-6; D unresolved. The CDR3 has 13 amino acids. Germline values: CDR1 SEHNR, CDR2 FQNEAQ (reference sequence). Trimming took 4 bases from V and 4 from J, leaving 5 bases between them. In DNA, the CDR3 is TGTGCCAGCAGCTCCTCGGGGGCCAACGTCCTGACTTTC. This sequence encodes CASSSSGANVLTF.